This T cell receptor (beta chain) was found in a study of identifying expanded T cells in peripheral blood. Collection occurred without any documented infections or immune events in donors. The germline V gene has CDR1 MNHNY and CDR2 SVGAGI (reference sequence). This CDR3 comprises 12 residues. Trimming took off 8 bases at V and 1 base at J, with 8 bases between the two ends. TCRdb's copy holds only in-frame clones and misses some; the assay was immunoSEQ multiplex PCR. In the table there are 100,000 or so clones, approximately 90% of which are singletons. The source material was blood. This chain connects TRBV6-6 to TRBJ1-1, with D hard to call. This sequence originates from a person aged 18 to 75 in good health. For the CDR3, the DNA is TGTGCCAGCGGATGGCAGAACACTGAAGCTTTCTTT. It is translated as CASGWQNTEAFF.